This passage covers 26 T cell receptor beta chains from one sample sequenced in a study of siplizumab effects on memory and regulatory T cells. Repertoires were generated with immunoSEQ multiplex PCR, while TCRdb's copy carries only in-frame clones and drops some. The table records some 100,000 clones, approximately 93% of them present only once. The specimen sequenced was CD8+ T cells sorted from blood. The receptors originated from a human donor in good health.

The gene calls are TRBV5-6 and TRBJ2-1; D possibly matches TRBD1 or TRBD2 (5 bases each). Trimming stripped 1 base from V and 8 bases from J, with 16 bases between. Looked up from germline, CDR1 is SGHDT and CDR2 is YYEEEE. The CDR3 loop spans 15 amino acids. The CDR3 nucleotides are TGTGCCAGCAGCTTGTCCAGGGACCTTCTCTATGAGCAGTTCTTC. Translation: CASSLSRDLLYEQFF.

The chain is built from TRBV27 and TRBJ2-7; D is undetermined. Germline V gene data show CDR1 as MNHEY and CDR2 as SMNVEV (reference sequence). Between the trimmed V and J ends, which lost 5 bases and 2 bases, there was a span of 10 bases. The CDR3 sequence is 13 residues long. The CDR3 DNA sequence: TGTGCCAGCAGTCATGGGCTTGCCTACGAGCAGTACTTC. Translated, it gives CASSHGLAYEQYF.

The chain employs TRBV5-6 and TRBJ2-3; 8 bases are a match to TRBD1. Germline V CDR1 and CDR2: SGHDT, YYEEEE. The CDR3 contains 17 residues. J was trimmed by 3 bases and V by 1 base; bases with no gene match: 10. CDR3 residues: CASSLPSGGQWTDTQYF. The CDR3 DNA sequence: TGTGCCAGCAGCTTGCCGTCAGGGGGCCAGTGGACAGATACGCAGTATTTT.

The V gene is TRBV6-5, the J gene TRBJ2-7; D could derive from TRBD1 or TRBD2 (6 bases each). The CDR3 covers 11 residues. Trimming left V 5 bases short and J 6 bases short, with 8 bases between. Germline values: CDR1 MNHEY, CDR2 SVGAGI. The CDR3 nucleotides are TGTGCCAGCAGTCGGGGGCGCGAGCAGTACTTC. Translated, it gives CASSRGREQYF.

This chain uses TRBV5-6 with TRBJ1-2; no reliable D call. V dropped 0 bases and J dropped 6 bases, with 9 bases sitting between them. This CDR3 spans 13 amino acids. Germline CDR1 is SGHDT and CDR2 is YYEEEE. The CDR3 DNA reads TGTGCCAGCAGCTTGGGGAGGCGGAATGGCTACACCTTC. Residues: CASSLGRRNGYTF.

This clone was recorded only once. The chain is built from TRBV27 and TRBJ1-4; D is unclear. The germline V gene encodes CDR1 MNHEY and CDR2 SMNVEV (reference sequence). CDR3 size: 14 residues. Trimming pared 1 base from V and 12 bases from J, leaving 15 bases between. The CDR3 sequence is CASSLYPQVKELFF. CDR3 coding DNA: TGTGCCAGCAGTTTATACCCACAAGTTAAGGAACTGTTTTTT.

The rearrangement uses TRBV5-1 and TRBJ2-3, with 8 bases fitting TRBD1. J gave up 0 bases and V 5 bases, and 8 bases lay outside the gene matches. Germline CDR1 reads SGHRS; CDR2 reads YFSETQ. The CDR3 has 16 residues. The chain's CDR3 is CASSPRQGPSTDTQYF. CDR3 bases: TGCGCCAGCAGTCCCCGACAGGGGCCTAGCACAGATACGCAGTATTTT. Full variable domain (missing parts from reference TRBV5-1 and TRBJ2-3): KAGVTQTPRYLIKTRGQQVTLSCSPISGHRSVSWYQQTPGQGLQFLFEYFSETQRNKGNFPGRFSGRQFSNSRSEMNVSTLELGDSALYLCASSPRQGPSTDTQYFGPGTRLTVL.

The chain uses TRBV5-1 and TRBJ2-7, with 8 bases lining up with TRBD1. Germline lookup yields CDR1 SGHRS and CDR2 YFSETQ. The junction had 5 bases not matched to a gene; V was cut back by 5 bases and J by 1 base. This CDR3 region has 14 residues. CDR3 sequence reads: CASSYGTGSYEQYF. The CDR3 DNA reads TGCGCCAGCAGTTATGGGACAGGTTCCTACGAGCAGTACTTC.

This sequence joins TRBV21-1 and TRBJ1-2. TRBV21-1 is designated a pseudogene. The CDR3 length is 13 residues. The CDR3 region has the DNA TGTGCCAGCAGCAAAGCGCAAGGGTTGGGCTACACCTTC. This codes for CASSKAQGLGYTF.

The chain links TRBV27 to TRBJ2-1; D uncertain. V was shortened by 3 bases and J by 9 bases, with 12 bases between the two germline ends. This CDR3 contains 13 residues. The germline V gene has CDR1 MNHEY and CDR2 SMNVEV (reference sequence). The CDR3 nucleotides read TGTGCCAGCAGTTTGGCTAAAGCAAGTGAGCAGTTCTTC. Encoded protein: CASSLAKASEQFF.

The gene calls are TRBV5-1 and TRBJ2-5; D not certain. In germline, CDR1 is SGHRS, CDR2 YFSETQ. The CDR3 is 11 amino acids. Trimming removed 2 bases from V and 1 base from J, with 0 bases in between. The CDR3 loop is CASSFQETQYF. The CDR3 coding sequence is TGCGCCAGCAGCTTCCAAGAGACCCAGTACTTC.

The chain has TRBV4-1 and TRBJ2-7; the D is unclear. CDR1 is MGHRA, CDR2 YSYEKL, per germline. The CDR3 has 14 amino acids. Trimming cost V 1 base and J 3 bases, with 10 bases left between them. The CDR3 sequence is CASSQGNRGYEQYF. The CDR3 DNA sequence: TGCGCCAGCAGCCAAGGTAACAGAGGCTACGAGCAGTACTTC.

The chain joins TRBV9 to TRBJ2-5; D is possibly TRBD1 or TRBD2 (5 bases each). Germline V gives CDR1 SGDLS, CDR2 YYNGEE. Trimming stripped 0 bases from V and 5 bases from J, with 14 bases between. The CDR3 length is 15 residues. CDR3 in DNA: TGTGCCAGCAGCGTAGCCCTGGGGGAATCGGAGACCCAGTACTTC. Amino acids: CASSVALGESETQYF.

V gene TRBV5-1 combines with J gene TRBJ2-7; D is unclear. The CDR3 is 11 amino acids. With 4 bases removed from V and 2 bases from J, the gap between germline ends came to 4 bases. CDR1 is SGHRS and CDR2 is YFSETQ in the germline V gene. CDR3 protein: CASSETYEQYF. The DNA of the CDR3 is TGCGCCAGCAGCGAAACCTACGAGCAGTACTTC. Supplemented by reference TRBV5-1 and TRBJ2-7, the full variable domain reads KAGVTQTPRYLIKTRGQQVTLSCSPISGHRSVSWYQQTPGQGLQFLFEYFSETQRNKGNFPGRFSGRQFSNSRSEMNVSTLELGDSALYLCASSETYEQYFGPGTRLTVT.

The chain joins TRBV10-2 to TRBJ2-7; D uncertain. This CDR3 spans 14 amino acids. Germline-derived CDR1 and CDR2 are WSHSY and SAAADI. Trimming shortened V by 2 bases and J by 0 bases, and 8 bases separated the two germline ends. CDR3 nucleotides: TGCGCCAGCAGTGAGCCTAGGAGCTCCTACGAGCAGTACTTC. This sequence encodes CASSEPRSSYEQYF.

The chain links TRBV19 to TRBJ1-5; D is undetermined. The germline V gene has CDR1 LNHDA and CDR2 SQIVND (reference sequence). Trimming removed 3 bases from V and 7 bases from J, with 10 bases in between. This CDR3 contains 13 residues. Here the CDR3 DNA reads TGTGCCAGTAGTATGAGTTTAGGACAGCCCCAGCATTTT. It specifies CASSMSLGQPQHF.

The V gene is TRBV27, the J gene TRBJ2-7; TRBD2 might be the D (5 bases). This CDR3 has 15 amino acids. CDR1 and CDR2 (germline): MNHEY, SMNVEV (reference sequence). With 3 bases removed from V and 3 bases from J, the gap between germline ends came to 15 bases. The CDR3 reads CASSFSSEGLYEQYF. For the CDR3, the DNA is TGTGCCAGCAGTTTCTCTAGTGAGGGCCTCTACGAGCAGTACTTC.

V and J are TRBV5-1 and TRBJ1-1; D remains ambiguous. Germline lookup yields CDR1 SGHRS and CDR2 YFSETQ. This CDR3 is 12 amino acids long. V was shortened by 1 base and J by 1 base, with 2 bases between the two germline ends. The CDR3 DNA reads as TGCGCCAGCAGCTTGAAGAACACTGAAGCTTTCTTT. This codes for CASSLKNTEAFF. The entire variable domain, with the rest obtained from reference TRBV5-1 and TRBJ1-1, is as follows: KAGVTQTPRYLIKTRGQQVTLSCSPISGHRSVSWYQQTPGQGLQFLFEYFSETQRNKGNFPGRFSGRQFSNSRSEMNVSTLELGDSALYLCASSLKNTEAFFGQGTRLTVV.

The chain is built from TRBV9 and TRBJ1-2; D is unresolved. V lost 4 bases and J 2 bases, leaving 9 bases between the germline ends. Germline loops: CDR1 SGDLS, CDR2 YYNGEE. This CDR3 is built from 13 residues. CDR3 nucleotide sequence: TGTGCCAGCAGCCCTCGAGCGAACTATGGCTACACCTTC. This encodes CASSPRANYGYTF.

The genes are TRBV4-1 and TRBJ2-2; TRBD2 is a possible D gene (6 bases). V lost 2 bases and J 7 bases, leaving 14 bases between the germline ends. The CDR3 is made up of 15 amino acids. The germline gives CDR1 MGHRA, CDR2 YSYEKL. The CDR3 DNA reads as TGCGCCAGCAGCCAACCGGACGGGAGAGTCGGGGAGCTGTTTTTT. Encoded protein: CASSQPDGRVGELFF.

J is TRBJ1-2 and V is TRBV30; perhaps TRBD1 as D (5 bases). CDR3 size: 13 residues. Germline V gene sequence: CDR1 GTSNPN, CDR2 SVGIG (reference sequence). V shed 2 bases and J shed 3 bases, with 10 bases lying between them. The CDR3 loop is CAWSLQVYYGYTF. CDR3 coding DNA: TGTGCCTGGAGTCTACAGGTTTACTATGGCTACACCTTC.

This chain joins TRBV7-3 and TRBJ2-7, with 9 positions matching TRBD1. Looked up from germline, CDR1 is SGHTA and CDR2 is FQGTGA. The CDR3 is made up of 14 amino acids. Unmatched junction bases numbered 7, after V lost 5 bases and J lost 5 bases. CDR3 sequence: CASSLTGTGNEQYF. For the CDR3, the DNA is TGTGCCAGCAGCCTCACCGGGACAGGGAACGAGCAGTACTTC.

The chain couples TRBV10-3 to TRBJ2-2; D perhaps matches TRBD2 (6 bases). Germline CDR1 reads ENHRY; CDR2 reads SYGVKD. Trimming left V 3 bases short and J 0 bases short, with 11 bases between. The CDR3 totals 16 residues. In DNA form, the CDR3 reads TGTGCCATCAGTGACGATAGCGGCGCGAACACCGGGGAGCTGTTTTTT. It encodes CAISDDSGANTGELFF.

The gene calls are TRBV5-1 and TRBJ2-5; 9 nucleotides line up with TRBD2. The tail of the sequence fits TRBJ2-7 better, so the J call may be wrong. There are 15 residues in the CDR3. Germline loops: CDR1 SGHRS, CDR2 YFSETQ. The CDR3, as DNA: TGCGCCAGCAGCTTGGTAGTAGCGGGAGCGAACGAGCAGTACTTC. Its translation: CASSLVVAGANEQYF.

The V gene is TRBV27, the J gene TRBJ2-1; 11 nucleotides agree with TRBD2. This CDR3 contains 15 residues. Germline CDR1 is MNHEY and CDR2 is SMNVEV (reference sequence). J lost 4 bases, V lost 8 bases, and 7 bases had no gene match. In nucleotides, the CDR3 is TGTGCCAGCGGGATCGGGACTAGCGGATACAATGAGCAGTTCTTC. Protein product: CASGIGTSGYNEQFF.

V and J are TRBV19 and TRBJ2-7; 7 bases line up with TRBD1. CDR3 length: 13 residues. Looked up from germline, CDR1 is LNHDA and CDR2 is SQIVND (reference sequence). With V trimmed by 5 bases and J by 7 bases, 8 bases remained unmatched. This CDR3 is CASSGDSYLEQYF. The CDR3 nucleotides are TGTGCCAGTAGTGGGGACAGTTACCTGGAGCAGTACTTC. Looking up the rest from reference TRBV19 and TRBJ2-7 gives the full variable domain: DGGITQSPKYLFRKEGQNVTLSCEQNLNHDAMYWYRQDPGQGLRLIYYSQIVNDFQKGDIAEGYSVSREKKESFPLTVTSAQKNPTAFYLCASSGDSYLEQYFGPGTRLTVT.